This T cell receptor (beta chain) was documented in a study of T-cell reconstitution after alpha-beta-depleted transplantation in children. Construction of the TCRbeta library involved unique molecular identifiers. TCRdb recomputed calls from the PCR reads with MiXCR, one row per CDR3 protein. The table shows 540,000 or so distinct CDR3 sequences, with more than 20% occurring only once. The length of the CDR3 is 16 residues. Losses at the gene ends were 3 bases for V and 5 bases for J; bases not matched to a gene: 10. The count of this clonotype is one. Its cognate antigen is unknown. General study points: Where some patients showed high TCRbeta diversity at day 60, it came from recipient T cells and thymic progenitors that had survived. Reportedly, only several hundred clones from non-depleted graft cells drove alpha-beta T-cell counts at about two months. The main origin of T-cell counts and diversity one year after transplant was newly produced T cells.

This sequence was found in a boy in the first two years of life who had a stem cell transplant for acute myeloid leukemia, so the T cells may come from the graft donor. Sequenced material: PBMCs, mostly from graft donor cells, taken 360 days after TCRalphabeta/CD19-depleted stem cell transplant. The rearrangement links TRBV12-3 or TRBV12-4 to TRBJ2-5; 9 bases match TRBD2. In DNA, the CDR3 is TGTGCCAGCAGTTTTAGCGGGGGCCGTGCTAGGGAGACCCAGTACTTC. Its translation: CASSFSGGRARETQYF.